This passage covers 8 T cell receptor beta chains from one sample sequenced in a study of early T cells in non-severe SARS-CoV-2 infection (dated by TCRdb to the early 2020s). Library preparation used 5' RACE. Sequenced on a NextSeq 500. The raw public reads went through TCRdb reprocessing: fastp at Q25, MiXCR clone calling, in-frame beta chains kept. Each CDR3 protein appears once, grouped with its most common genes and DNA. In all, the sample holds 25,000 to 30,000 distinct CDR3 sequences, and about 4.2% of those were seen once. The leading ten clones occupy about an eighth of the sample. Sequencing was carried out using whole blood. These receptors all come from an adult who was a healthcare worker with PCR-confirmed SARS-CoV-2 infection or an uninfected control (not recorded which).

V gene TRBV5-1 combines with J gene TRBJ2-4; D remains unclear. V dropped 0 bases and J dropped 8 bases, with 12 bases sitting between them. Germline CDR1 SGHRS, CDR2 YFSETQ. The CDR3 length is 14 residues. The CDR3 protein is CASSLGQPEDIQYF. The CDR3 DNA follows: TGCGCCAGCAGCTTGGGGCAGCCCGAGGACATTCAGTACTTC.

This clonotype has ten or more counts. The chain has TRBV7-9 and TRBJ2-3; D gene ambiguous. Between the trimmed V and J ends, which lost 4 bases and 3 bases, there was a span of 8 bases. Germline-derived CDR1 and CDR2 are SEHNR and FQNEAQ (reference sequence). The CDR3 runs 13 residues. The CDR3 loop is CASSYAGTDTQYF. The CDR3 DNA sequence: TGTGCCAGCAGCTACGCTGGGACAGATACGCAGTATTTT.

This clonotype was detected ten times or more. The V gene is TRBV20-1, the J gene TRBJ2-3; the match to TRBD2 covers 8 bases. CDR3 length: 14 residues. The V gene end was trimmed by 0 bases and the J gene end by 5 bases; junction bases not matched to a gene: 4. The germline gives CDR1 DFQATT, CDR2 SNEGSKA (reference sequence). CDR3: CSARDLAGGDTQYF. Written as DNA, the CDR3 is TGCAGTGCTAGAGATCTCGCGGGAGGAGATACGCAGTATTTT.

This clonotype was detected many times. This chain connects TRBV27 to TRBJ1-2; a possible D gene is TRBD1 (6 bases). The length of the CDR3 is 14 residues. The germline V gene encodes CDR1 MNHEY and CDR2 SMNVEV (reference sequence). Between the trimmed V and J ends, which lost 3 bases and 8 bases, there was a span of 16 bases. The CDR3: CASSFNEEGHGYTF. The CDR3, as DNA: TGTGCCAGCAGTTTCAATGAGGAGGGACACGGCTACACCTTC.

This clonotype was recorded a few times. V usage is TRBV11-2 and J usage is TRBJ2-3, with 7 bases lining up with TRBD2. This CDR3 contains 15 residues. V lost 5 bases, J lost 5 bases, and 10 bases stayed unmatched. In germline, CDR1 is SGHAT, CDR2 FQNNGV. This chain's CDR3 is CASSLIWTGGDTQYF. CDR3 nucleotides: TGTGCCAGCAGCCTAATTTGGACGGGGGGAGATACGCAGTATTTT.

The chain links TRBV6-5 to TRBJ1-2; D may be TRBD1 (5 bases). Germline V gene data show CDR1 as MNHEY and CDR2 as SVGAGI. CDR3 length: 13 amino acids. Trimming removed 0 bases from V and 6 bases from J, with 8 bases in between. The CDR3 here is CASSYSEGNGYTF. The CDR3 DNA reads as TGTGCCAGCAGTTACTCTGAGGGGAATGGCTACACCTTC.

This clonotype was counted ten times or more. The chain uses TRBV28 and TRBJ1-1; D call uncertain. Germline V gene lookup returns CDR1 MDHEN and CDR2 SYDVKM. Trimming left V 3 bases short and J 7 bases short, with 12 bases between. There are 13 residues in the CDR3. CDR3 DNA: TGTGCCAGCAGTTTTCAGGCGGTCTATGAAGCTTTCTTT. Its protein product is CASSFQAVYEAFF.

The chain combines TRBV20-1 with TRBJ2-3; 9 bases line up with TRBD2. The CDR3 totals 15 residues. The germline CDR1 and CDR2 sequences are DFQATT and SNEGSKA (reference sequence). Losses at the gene ends were 6 bases for V and 5 bases for J; bases not matched to a gene: 12. CDR3 loop: CSAPIGGGRGDTQYF. Written as DNA, the CDR3 is TGCAGTGCCCCCATAGGAGGCGGGAGGGGAGATACGCAGTATTTT.